There are a few counts of the clone carrying this TCR beta chain. Its antigen is as yet unknown. Donation came from healthy Caucasian individuals in Russia who were aged roughly 6 to 95. This entry comes from a study of blood T cells in healthy people across ages. Study outcomes and limitations: The lack of PBMC sorting stopped any conclusive naive versus antigen-experienced comparison. Percentage of naive T cells showed a strong correlation with TCR beta diversity. Relative to aged donors, long-lived donors carried more naive CD4+ cells and displayed higher diversity.

This CDR3 is 15 amino acids long. The J segment lost 4 bases and the V segment lost 0 bases, leaving 6 bases of the junction unmatched. From germline, CDR1 is DFQATT and CDR2 SNEGSKA (reference sequence). Then a second PCR, running about 7 to 11 cycles, was carried out with a sample-barcoded 5' primer and a J-beta primer mix. A single record per CDR3 protein comes from TCRdb applying MiXCR to the 5' RACE reads. Of some 1.5 million distinct CDR3 sequences listed, approximately 43% are singletons. The genes are TRBV20-1 and TRBJ1-5; 7 bases agree with TRBD1. The receptor was isolated from a woman aged 18-30 years in good health. The source material was blood. The CDR3 here is CSARDRTGGNQPQHF. The CDR3 DNA sequence: TGCAGTGCTAGAGATCGGACAGGAGGTAATCAGCCCCAGCATTTT.